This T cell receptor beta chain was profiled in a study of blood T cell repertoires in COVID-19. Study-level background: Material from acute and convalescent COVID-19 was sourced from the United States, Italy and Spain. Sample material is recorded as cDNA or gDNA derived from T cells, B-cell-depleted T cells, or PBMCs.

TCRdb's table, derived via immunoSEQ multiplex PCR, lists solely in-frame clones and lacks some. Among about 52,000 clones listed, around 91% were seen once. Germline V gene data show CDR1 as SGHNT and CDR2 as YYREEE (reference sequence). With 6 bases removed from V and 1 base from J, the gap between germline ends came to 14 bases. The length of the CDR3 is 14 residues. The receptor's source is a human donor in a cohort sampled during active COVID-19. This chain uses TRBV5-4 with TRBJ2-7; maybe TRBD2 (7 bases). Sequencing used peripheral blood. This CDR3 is CASKRDTRSYEQYF. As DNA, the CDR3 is TGTGCCAGCAAGCGGGACACACGATCCTACGAGCAGTACTTC.